Listed below are T cell receptor beta chains from one sample, sequenced in a study of T cells in Graves' hyperthyroidism and ophthalmopathy. Each CDR3 protein is one row after TCRdb ran MiXCR on the multiplex PCR reads. Among under 400,000 distinct CDR3 sequences, under 25% were seen once, and the ten largest hold less than 65%. What was sequenced was blood. The receptors stem from a woman aged 45-59 years with Graves' hyperthyroidism. The CDR3 runs from the conserved cysteine through the conserved F or W. D genes are given only for firm matches. A clone size is listed for some rows: how often the clone was seen (once, few, many), or a class if it is expanded.

cdr3_aa: CASTADRGSGNTIYF; cdr3_nt: TGTGCCAGCACCGCCGACAGGGGCTCTGGAAACACCATATATTTT; clone_size: many; d_call: TRBD1; cdr3_length: 15; v_call: TRBV28; j_call: TRBJ1-3
cdr3_aa: CSVADGVEQFF; cdr3_nt: TGCAGCGTTGCAGATGGGGTTGAGCAGTTCTTC; clone_size: many; d_call: -; cdr3_length: 11; v_call: TRBV29-1; j_call: TRBJ2-1
cdr3_aa: CASRGTGTYEQYF; cdr3_nt: TGTGCCAGTAGAGGGACAGGGACCTACGAGCAGTACTTC; clone_size: few; d_call: TRBD1; cdr3_length: 13; v_call: TRBV19; j_call: TRBJ2-7
cdr3_aa: CSAQSQGMTEAFF; cdr3_nt: TGCAGTGCACAAAGCCAGGGAATGACTGAAGCTTTCTTT; clone_size: -; d_call: -; cdr3_length: 13; v_call: TRBV20-1; j_call: TRBJ1-1
cdr3_aa: CASSVASGRYDEQFF; cdr3_nt: TGTGCCAGCAGCGTAGCAAGCGGACGCTACGATGAGCAGTTCTTC; clone_size: -; d_call: -; cdr3_length: 15; v_call: TRBV9; j_call: TRBJ2-1
cdr3_aa: CASSHIWTHKGSSTDTQYF; cdr3_nt: TGTGCCAGCAGTCACATATGGACTCACAAAGGCTCTAGCACAGATACGCAGTATTTT; clone_size: -; d_call: -; cdr3_length: 19; v_call: TRBV11-2; j_call: TRBJ2-3
cdr3_aa: CASSDLAGGTGELFF; cdr3_nt: TGTGCCAGCAGTGATCTCGCAGGGGGCACCGGGGAGCTGTTTTTT; clone_size: many; d_call: TRBD1; cdr3_length: 15; v_call: TRBV2; j_call: TRBJ2-2
cdr3_aa: CASSLNSGSEQFF; cdr3_nt: TGTGCCAGCAGCTTAAATTCAGGGAGTGAGCAGTTCTTC; clone_size: few; d_call: -; cdr3_length: 13; v_call: TRBV6-1; j_call: TRBJ2-1
cdr3_aa: CASSLGYGQGRNEQFF; cdr3_nt: TGTGCCAGCAGTTTAGGCTACGGACAGGGTCGGAATGAGCAGTTCTTC; clone_size: few; d_call: TRBD1; cdr3_length: 16; v_call: TRBV28; j_call: TRBJ2-1
cdr3_aa: CATSRTSGAYEQYF; cdr3_nt: TGTGCCACTTCGAGGACTAGCGGAGCCTACGAGCAGTACTTC; clone_size: many; d_call: TRBD2; cdr3_length: 14; v_call: TRBV6-1; j_call: TRBJ2-7
cdr3_aa: CSANTGTGGAYEQYF; cdr3_nt: TGCAGTGCTAATACCGGGACAGGGGGTGCCTACGAGCAGTACTTC; clone_size: -; d_call: TRBD1; cdr3_length: 15; v_call: TRBV20-1; j_call: TRBJ2-7
cdr3_aa: CASKGTGLSPLHF; cdr3_nt: TGTGCCAGCAAGGGGACAGGGTTATCACCCCTCCACTTT; clone_size: many; d_call: TRBD1; cdr3_length: 13; v_call: TRBV2; j_call: TRBJ1-6
cdr3_aa: CASNPLGPVALGEAFF; cdr3_nt: TGTGCCAGCAATCCTCTGGGCCCCGTGGCCTTGGGGGAAGCTTTCTTT; clone_size: many; d_call: -; cdr3_length: 16; v_call: TRBV6-1; j_call: TRBJ1-1
cdr3_aa: CASSIVSGRLYNEQFF; cdr3_nt: TGTGCCAGTAGTATTGTCTCCGGGAGGTTATACAATGAGCAGTTCTTC; clone_size: -; d_call: TRBD2; cdr3_length: 16; v_call: TRBV19; j_call: TRBJ2-1
cdr3_aa: CASSEGGAGGNTIYF; cdr3_nt: TGTGCCAGCAGCGAGGGGGGGGCTGGTGGAAACACCATATATTTT; clone_size: many; d_call: -; cdr3_length: 15; v_call: TRBV9; j_call: TRBJ1-3
cdr3_aa: CASSYSAGGNQPQHF; cdr3_nt: TGTGCCAGCAGTTATTCCGCAGGGGGCAATCAGCCCCAGCATTTT; clone_size: -; d_call: -; cdr3_length: 15; v_call: TRBV6-2/TRBV6-3; j_call: TRBJ1-5
cdr3_aa: CASSENGREQFF; cdr3_nt: TGTGCCAGCAGTGAAAACGGGCGCGAGCAGTTCTTC; clone_size: -; d_call: -; cdr3_length: 12; v_call: TRBV6-1; j_call: TRBJ2-1